The 30 T cell receptor beta chains reported below all come from one sample, sequenced in a study of blood T cell repertoires in COVID-19. Produced via immunoSEQ multiplex PCR; TCRdb's table is partial and in-frame only. The sample consists of around 160,000 clones, approximately 80% of them appearing once. Sequenced material: PBMCs or T cells enriched from blood (not recorded which). Receptors originate from a man aged 50-59 years who had recovered from COVID-19.

This clone was detected only a few times. Other nucleotide sequences from this sample produce the same CDR3. J is TRBJ1-2 and V is TRBV10-3; no clear D. The CDR3 is made up of 11 amino acids. The V end lost 6 bases, the J end lost 8 bases, and 10 bases lay between the germline ends. Germline V CDR1 and CDR2: ENHRY, SYGVKD. The CDR3 nucleotides read TGTGCCATCAGGCTGGAGGGAGGCTACACCTTC. It is translated as CAIRLEGGYTF.

The chain recombines TRBV5-5 with TRBJ2-2; TRBD1 agrees at 9 bases. Unmatched junction bases numbered 0, after V lost 3 bases and J lost 0 bases. This CDR3 has 15 amino acids. Germline V lookup: CDR1 SGHKS, CDR2 YYEKEE (reference sequence). CDR3 nucleotides: TGTGCCAGCAGCTGGACAGGGGCGAACACCGGGGAGCTGTTTTTT. This encodes CASSWTGANTGELFF.

This clone was detected only once. This chain uses TRBV4-2 with TRBJ2-7; 7 bases map to TRBD2. Germline V gene lookup returns CDR1 LGHNA and CDR2 YNFKEQ. The CDR3 loop spans 15 amino acids. The V gene end was trimmed by 0 bases and the J gene end by 3 bases; junction bases not matched to a gene: 5. CDR3 DNA sequence: TGTGCCAGCAGCCAAGATTTCGGGGAGGGCTACGAGCAGTACTTC. This gives the protein CASSQDFGEGYEQYF.

The chain carries TRBV7-8 and TRBJ2-7, with 8 bases fitting TRBD1. The CDR3 length is 14 residues. V shed 1 base and J 6 bases; nucleotides not matched to a gene: 5. Germline CDR1 is SGHVS and CDR2 is FQNEAQ. CDR3 in DNA: TGTGCCAGCAGCTTAGGGACAGGGAACGCCGAGCAGTACTTC. This encodes CASSLGTGNAEQYF.

This chain joins TRBV11-2 and TRBJ1-5; D remains unclear. The CDR3 runs to 13 residues. Trimming pared 4 bases from V and 5 bases from J, leaving 9 bases between. In germline, CDR1 is SGHAT, CDR2 FQNNGV. CDR3: CASSSNTDQPQHF. The CDR3 nucleotides read TGTGCCAGCAGCTCCAACACAGATCAGCCCCAGCATTTT.

This chain links TRBV5-4 with TRBJ2-1, with 10 bases aligning to TRBD2. J lost 5 bases, V lost 3 bases, and 11 bases had no gene match. The CDR3 has 17 residues. Per germline, CDR1 SGHNT and CDR2 YYREEE (reference sequence). This chain's CDR3 is CASSSNPSGSVNNEQFF. The CDR3 coding sequence is TGTGCCAGCAGCTCAAATCCTAGCGGGAGTGTAAACAATGAGCAGTTCTTC.

The chain links TRBV2 to TRBJ2-1; D is unclear. The CDR3 contains 14 residues. Trimming pared 3 bases from V and 0 bases from J, leaving 6 bases between. Looked up from germline, CDR1 is SNHLY and CDR2 is FYNNEI. The CDR3 here is CASSEKSSYNEQFF. CDR3 DNA: TGTGCCAGCAGTGAGAAGAGCTCCTACAATGAGCAGTTCTTC.

Here the CDR3 reads CASSFRGPHSPLHF. The CDR3 nucleotides read TGTGCCAGCAGCTTCAGGGGCCCCCATTCACCCCTCCACTTT. The V gene is TRBV5-4, the J gene TRBJ1-6, with D tentatively TRBD1 (6 bases). Germline CDR1 reads SGHNT; CDR2 reads YYREEE (reference sequence). The CDR3 runs 14 residues. Trimming shortened V by 2 bases and J by 8 bases, and 11 bases separated the two germline ends.

This rearrangement joins TRBV6-6 to TRBJ2-5; 8 positions agree with TRBD2. With V trimmed by 6 bases and J by 2 bases, 5 bases remained unmatched. Looked up from germline, CDR1 is MNHNY and CDR2 is SVGAGI (reference sequence). This CDR3 is 14 amino acids long. CDR3 region: CASRTGLEQETQYF. The CDR3 DNA sequence: TGTGCCAGCAGAACGGGACTAGAACAAGAGACCCAGTACTTC.

The V call is TRBV2, the J call TRBJ1-1; 7 bases are shared with TRBD1. Germline assignment: CDR1 SNHLY and CDR2 FYNNEI. V shed 6 bases, J shed 2 bases, and the junction held 9 bases outside the gene matches. This CDR3 spans 15 amino acids. CDR3 protein: CASRATGAGNTEAFF. As DNA, the CDR3 is TGTGCCAGCAGGGCTACAGGGGCGGGTAACACTGAAGCTTTCTTT.

The rearrangement links TRBV20-1 to TRBJ2-5, with 9 bases fitting TRBD2. Germline V gene data show CDR1 as DFQATT and CDR2 as SNEGSKA (reference sequence). The CDR3 runs to 17 residues. The trim removed 3 bases at V and 4 bases at J, leaving 15 bases unmatched. CDR3 nucleotide sequence: TGCAGTGCTAGTCGAGGGGCCGGCGGGAGGGCAGTAGAGACCCAGTACTTC. This codes for CSASRGAGGRAVETQYF.

This clone was picked up one time. The chain links TRBV5-1 to TRBJ1-1; TRBD1 matches 9 bases. The CDR3 contains 15 residues. Looked up from germline, CDR1 is SGHRS and CDR2 is YFSETQ. The V segment lost 4 bases and the J segment 2 bases; nucleotides outside the gene matches: 6. The CDR3 coding sequence is TGCGCCAGCAGCACACGGACAGGGGTAAACACTGAAGCTTTCTTT. Protein product: CASSTRTGVNTEAFF. The variable domain in full, with the rest retrieved from reference TRBV5-1 and TRBJ1-1, is KAGVTQTPRYLIKTRGQQVTLSCSPISGHRSVSWYQQTPGQGLQFLFEYFSETQRNKGNFPGRFSGRQFSNSRSEMNVSTLELGDSALYLCASSTRTGVNTEAFFGQGTRLTVV.

This clone was seen a few times. V is TRBV27 and J is TRBJ2-4; D may be TRBD1 (5 bases). This CDR3 is built from 13 residues. The V gene's germline CDR1 is MNHEY and CDR2 SMNVEV (reference sequence). V was cut by 2 bases and J by 6 bases, with 8 bases left in between. The CDR3 nucleotides read TGTGCCAGCAGTTTACCCGACAGAAACATTCAGTACTTC. This encodes CASSLPDRNIQYF.

J is TRBJ1-5 and V is TRBV6-6; a weak D match, TRBD1 (5 bases). Germline values: CDR1 MNHNY, CDR2 SVGAGI (reference sequence). V was shortened by 3 bases and J by 7 bases, with 13 bases between the two germline ends. This CDR3 region has 14 residues. The CDR3 region is CASSYLAGGQPQHF. CDR3 bases: TGTGCCAGCAGTTATCTCGCGGGGGGACAGCCCCAGCATTTT.

The CDR3 is CASGESTDTQYF. The CDR3 nucleotides read TGCGCCAGCGGAGAAAGCACAGATACGCAGTATTTT. The chain links TRBV5-1 to TRBJ2-3; D is unclear. The CDR3 loop spans 12 amino acids. CDR1 and CDR2 (germline): SGHRS, YFSETQ. With 7 bases removed from V and 0 bases from J, the gap between germline ends came to 6 bases.

The table lists this clone with a count of one. V and J are TRBV15 and TRBJ2-5; 7 bases line up with TRBD2. The V gene end was trimmed by 5 bases and the J gene end by 4 bases; junction bases not matched to a gene: 7. The CDR3 sequence is 14 residues long. Looked up from germline, CDR1 is LNHNV and CDR2 is YYDKDF (reference sequence). The chain's CDR3 is CATSRQTSLETQYF. The CDR3 bases are TGTGCCACCAGCCGCCAGACTAGCCTAGAGACCCAGTACTTC. The whole variable domain, filled in from reference TRBV15 and TRBJ2-5, reads DAMVIQNPRYQVTQFGKPVTLSCSQTLNHNVMYWYQQKSSQAPKLLFHYYDKDFNNEADTPDNFQSRRPNTSFCFLDIRSPGLGDTAMYLCATSRQTSLETQYFGPGTRLLVL.

The gene calls are TRBV30 and TRBJ1-4; D is uncertain. The germline CDR1 and CDR2 sequences are GTSNPN and SVGIG (reference sequence). This CDR3 spans 12 amino acids. Trimming stripped 0 bases from V and 10 bases from J, with 9 bases between. The CDR3: CAWSVLPVKLFF. The CDR3, as DNA: TGTGCCTGGAGTGTACTTCCGGTAAAACTGTTTTTT.

The chain has TRBV6-6 and TRBJ1-2, with a possible D match to TRBD1 (5 bases). The germline CDR1 and CDR2 sequences are MNHNY and SVGAGI (reference sequence). V lost 2 bases to trimming and J lost 0 bases, with 7 bases between them. The CDR3 has 14 residues. CDR3 sequence: CASSYDSANYGYTF. As DNA, the CDR3 is TGTGCCAGCAGTTACGACAGTGCTAACTATGGCTACACCTTC.

This rearrangement joins TRBV14 to TRBJ1-3; D may be TRBD1 (5 bases). The V gene's germline CDR1 is SGHDN and CDR2 FVKESK. The CDR3 is 15 amino acids. Trimming left V 5 bases short and J 0 bases short, with 11 bases between. The CDR3 loop is CASSARQSSGNTIYF. For the CDR3, the DNA is TGTGCCAGCAGCGCCCGACAGAGCTCTGGAAACACCATATATTTT.

The rearrangement links TRBV5-1 to TRBJ2-7, with 8 bases lining up with TRBD1. CDR3 length: 14 amino acids. The germline V gene encodes CDR1 SGHRS and CDR2 YFSETQ. V shed 1 base and J 4 bases; nucleotides not matched to a gene: 4. The DNA of the CDR3 is TGCGCCAGCAGCTTGTCAGGGGGCGAGTACGAGCAGTACTTC. Translation gives CASSLSGGEYEQYF.

V and J are TRBV6-5 and TRBJ1-2; possible D gene TRBD1, 5 bases. The CDR3 runs to 15 residues. The germline CDR1 and CDR2 sequences are MNHEY and SVGAGI. V gave up 0 bases and J gave up 6 bases, with 14 bases separating them. The CDR3 nucleotides are TGTGCCAGCAGTTACTCAGTGGGAAGGGGTGATGGCTACACCTTC. Amino acid sequence: CASSYSVGRGDGYTF.

The rearrangement links TRBV24-1 to TRBJ2-2; TRBD1 matches at 8 bases. This CDR3 comprises 16 residues. After removal of 4 bases from V and 3 bases from J, the junction contained 6 bases not matched to a gene. Germline CDR1 KGHDR, CDR2 SFDVKD. The chain's CDR3 is CATSEPGGLDTGELFF. CDR3 bases: TGTGCCACCAGTGAGCCAGGGGGCCTGGACACCGGGGAGCTGTTTTTT.

This chain links TRBV5-1 with TRBJ1-4; 7 nucleotides line up with TRBD1. CDR1 and CDR2 (germline): SGHRS, YFSETQ. The junction had 9 bases not matched to a gene; V was cut back by 2 bases and J by 8 bases. The CDR3 spans 15 residues. The CDR3 loop is CASSFAGGRDEKLFF. Here the CDR3 DNA reads TGCGCCAGCAGCTTCGCAGGGGGGCGAGACGAAAAACTGTTTTTT.

This chain joins TRBV20-1 and TRBJ1-6; D call uncertain. The CDR3 is 10 amino acids. CDR1 is DFQATT and CDR2 is SNEGSKA in the germline V gene (reference sequence). V was shortened by 3 bases and J by 14 bases, with 8 bases between the two germline ends. CDR3 in amino acids: CSARLRALHF. The CDR3 DNA reads as TGCAGTGCTAGGTTGCGGGCCCTCCACTTT.

The chain employs TRBV3-1 (or the pseudogene TRBV3-2) and TRBJ1-6; D unresolved. The CDR3 totals 13 residues. V lost 3 bases, J lost 10 bases, and 10 bases lay in between. Per the germline V gene, CDR1 is LGHDT and CDR2 is YNNKEL (reference sequence). The CDR3 DNA is TGTGCCAGCAGCCATTCCGACAAATCACCCCTCCACTTT. Its protein product is CASSHSDKSPLHF.

The chain employs TRBV3-1 (or the pseudogene TRBV3-2) and TRBJ2-5; D gene unclear. Trimming cost V 2 bases and J 7 bases, with 11 bases left between them. The CDR3 totals 13 residues. Germline CDR1 and CDR2: LGHDT and YNNKEL (reference sequence). The CDR3 DNA sequence: TGTGCCAGCAGCCAACAGACATTGGGGACCCAGTACTTC. This codes for CASSQQTLGTQYF.

The chain employs TRBV2 and TRBJ1-5; maybe TRBD1 (6 bases). The CDR3 length is 15 residues. CDR1 and CDR2 (germline): SNHLY, FYNNEI. Trimming stripped 6 bases from V and 0 bases from J, with 12 bases between. The CDR3: CASRETGISNQPQHF. As DNA, the CDR3 is TGTGCCAGCAGGGAAACAGGGATTAGCAATCAGCCCCAGCATTTT.

This clone occurred a few times. The chain is built from TRBV28 and TRBJ1-2; 8 positions match TRBD1. Germline trimming cut 5 bases from V and 0 bases from J; bases unmatched to any gene: 14. CDR3 size: 18 residues. CDR1 and CDR2 (germline): MDHEN, SYDVKM. The CDR3 DNA reads TGTGCCAGCAGTGTCCTGACAGGGGTTGATCGCCCTAACTATGGCTACACCTTC. Translated: CASSVLTGVDRPNYGYTF.

In nucleotides, the CDR3 is TGTGCCAGTAGGACCGACAGCAATAGCAATCAGCCCCAGCATTTT. This gives the protein CASRTDSNSNQPQHF. This sequence joins TRBV19 and TRBJ1-5, with D perhaps TRBD1 (5 bases). This CDR3 is built from 15 residues. Trimming cost V 6 bases and J 0 bases, with 12 bases left between them. Per the germline V gene, CDR1 is LNHDA and CDR2 is SQIVND (reference sequence).

The J gene is TRBJ1-1, the V gene TRBV6-5, with D hard to call. Germline V gene lookup returns CDR1 MNHEY and CDR2 SVGAGI. The CDR3 sequence is 13 residues long. Trimming took 4 bases from V and 2 from J, leaving 8 bases between them. CDR3 DNA: TGTGCCAGCAGTTGGTCAGGAAACACTGAAGCTTTCTTT. This translates into CASSWSGNTEAFF.